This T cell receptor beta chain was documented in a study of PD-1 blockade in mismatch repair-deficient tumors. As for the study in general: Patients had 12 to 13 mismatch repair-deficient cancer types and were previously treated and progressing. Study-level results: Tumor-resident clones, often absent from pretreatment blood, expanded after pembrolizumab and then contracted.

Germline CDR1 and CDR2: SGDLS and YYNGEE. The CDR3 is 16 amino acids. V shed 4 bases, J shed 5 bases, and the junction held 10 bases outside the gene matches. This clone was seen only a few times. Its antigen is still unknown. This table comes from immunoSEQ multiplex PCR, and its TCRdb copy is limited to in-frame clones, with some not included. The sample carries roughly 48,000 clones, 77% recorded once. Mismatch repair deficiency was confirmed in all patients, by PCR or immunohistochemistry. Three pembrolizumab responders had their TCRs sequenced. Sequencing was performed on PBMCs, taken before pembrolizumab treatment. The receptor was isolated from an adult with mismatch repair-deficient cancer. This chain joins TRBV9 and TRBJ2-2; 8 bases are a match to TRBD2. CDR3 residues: CASSFTSGGGTGELFF. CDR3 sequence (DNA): TGTGCCAGCAGCTTTACTAGCGGAGGTGGGACCGGGGAGCTGTTTTTT.